This entry lists 18 T cell receptor beta chains sequenced from one sample in a study of T-cell reconstitution after alpha-beta-depleted transplantation in children. Unique molecular identifiers were used in preparing the TCRbeta library. TCRdb re-analysed the PCR reads in MiXCR, keeping a single row per CDR3 protein. In the table there are just under 250,000 distinct CDR3 sequences, roughly 26% of which are singletons. This sample comprised PBMCs, obtained before TCRalphabeta/CD19-depleted stem cell transplant. The source of these receptors is a girl aged 2-10 years with Fanconi anemia, due to receive a stem cell transplant.

This clonotype came up a few times. The chain couples TRBV5-1 to TRBJ1-2, with 9 bases lining up with TRBD1. The germline gives CDR1 SGHRS, CDR2 YFSETQ. This CDR3 has 13 amino acids. Losses at the gene ends were 2 bases for V and 5 bases for J; bases not matched to a gene: 1. Here the CDR3 DNA reads TGCGCCAGCAGCTTACAGGGGGCGTATGGCTACACCTTC. As protein: CASSLQGAYGYTF.

This clonotype was detected many times. This CDR3 fails to terminate in the conserved phenylalanine or tryptophan, so it likely reflects a read error. The DNA is left out, because the CDR3 cannot be placed on it with certainty; the CDR3 is given as TCRdb lists it. The gene calls are TRBV21-1 and TRBJ2-7; TRBD1 is the table's D call, not checked against the DNA. TRBV21-1 is listed as a pseudogene. The CDR3 is 14 amino acids long, termini counted. The CDR3 region is CASSKHPRTWSNVY.

This clonotype was detected a few times. V and J are TRBV6-1 and TRBJ1-3; D remains unclear. V lost 2 bases and J 4 bases, leaving 12 bases between the germline ends. The CDR3 has 15 residues. From germline, CDR1 is MNHNS and CDR2 SASEGT. CDR3 residues: CASSEIWVTGNTIYF. The CDR3 coding sequence is TGTGCCAGCAGTGAAATCTGGGTCACCGGAAACACCATATATTTT.

A few counts support this clonotype. The chain links TRBV5-1 to TRBJ2-1; D remains unclear. Germline assignment: CDR1 SGHRS and CDR2 YFSETQ. This CDR3 region has 17 residues. V was shortened by 4 bases and J by 2 bases, with 19 bases between the two germline ends. The CDR3, as DNA: TGCGCCAGCAGCCTCACAAAAAGGGAATATACCTACAATGAGCAGTTCTTC. This gives the protein CASSLTKREYTYNEQFF.

The V gene is TRBV9, the J gene TRBJ1-1, with 7 bases lining up with TRBD1. V dropped 6 bases and J dropped 6; count of bases not matched to a gene: 11. The germline CDR1 and CDR2 sequences are SGDLS and YYNGEE. The CDR3 has 14 amino acids. Here the CDR3 reads CASNFGQAVAEAFF. The CDR3 nucleotides are TGTGCCAGCAATTTTGGACAGGCCGTCGCTGAAGCTTTCTTT.

The chain carries TRBV7-3 and TRBJ2-5, with D unresolved. CDR1 SGHTA and CDR2 FQGTGA come from the germline V gene. The CDR3 runs 13 residues. Deletions cut 2 bases from V and 5 bases from J, with 9 bases between. CDR3 nucleotides: TGTGCCAGCAGCTTATCTAGGTCTGAGACCCAGTACTTC. Residues: CASSLSRSETQYF.

This clonotype appeared many times. The V call is TRBV29-1, the J call TRBJ2-1, with D possibly called TRBD1 or TRBD2 (5 bases each). Trimming removed 1 base at V and 5 bases at J, with 18 bases between. CDR3 length: 16 amino acids. CDR1 and CDR2 (germline): SQVTM, ANQGSEA. For the CDR3, the DNA is TGCAGCGTTGAAGGAGGGACCCTACAACCAAACAATGAGCAGTTCTTC. As protein: CSVEGGTLQPNNEQFF.

The chain uses TRBV10-3 and TRBJ2-1; D not resolved. In germline, CDR1 is ENHRY, CDR2 SYGVKD. V was trimmed by 3 bases and J by 0 bases, leaving 9 bases between them. This CDR3 has 15 residues. This CDR3 reads CAISEWRPSYNEQFF. The CDR3 DNA reads as TGTGCCATCAGTGAATGGCGGCCCTCCTACAATGAGCAGTTCTTC.

The chain joins TRBV6-1 to TRBJ1-3; D remains unclear. The length of the CDR3 is 12 residues. Germline CDR1 reads MNHNS; CDR2 reads SASEGT. Trimming pared 4 bases from V and 4 bases from J, leaving 5 bases between. As DNA, the CDR3 is TGTGCCAGCAGTGTGGAGGGAAACACCATATATTTT. Its translation is CASSVEGNTIYF.

This clonotype was seen repeatedly, ten times or more. The gene calls are TRBV29-1 and TRBJ1-5; tentative D call: TRBD1 (6 bases). Trimming shortened V by 4 bases and J by 3 bases, and 10 bases separated the two germline ends. Germline loops: CDR1 SQVTM, CDR2 ANQGSEA. This CDR3 spans 13 amino acids. CDR3 residues: CSVGWGLNQPQHF. CDR3 DNA: TGCAGCGTTGGTTGGGGGCTCAATCAGCCCCAGCATTTT.

This clonotype appeared a few times. This chain joins TRBV29-1 and TRBJ2-7; 8 nucleotides line up with TRBD1. Trimming cost V 6 bases and J 2 bases; bases outside gene matches: 9. This CDR3 spans 14 amino acids. The germline gives CDR1 SQVTM, CDR2 ANQGSEA. In DNA form, the CDR3 reads TGCAGCGTCGGACAGGGTTCGAGGGCCTACGAGCAGTACTTC. Its translation is CSVGQGSRAYEQYF.

The sample holds many counts of this clonotype. The chain recombines TRBV20-1 with TRBJ1-1; possible D gene TRBD1, 5 bases. Trimming pared 2 bases from V and 3 bases from J, leaving 10 bases between. The CDR3 totals 13 residues. Germline assignment: CDR1 DFQATT and CDR2 SNEGSKA (reference sequence). The CDR3 sequence is CSARRGRDTEAFF. As DNA, the CDR3 is TGCAGTGCTAGACGGGGACGGGACACTGAAGCTTTCTTT.

This clonotype was detected ten times or more. This chain joins TRBV29-1 and TRBJ1-1; D gene uncertain. Trimming removed 5 bases at V and 3 bases at J, with 7 bases between. The CDR3 covers 11 residues. Germline lookup yields CDR1 SQVTM and CDR2 ANQGSEA. Here the CDR3 reads CSVRMDTEAFF. CDR3 sequence (DNA): TGCAGCGTTCGAATGGACACTGAAGCTTTCTTT.

This clonotype was picked up many times. V is TRBV4-2 and J is TRBJ2-2, with D unclear. The germline V gene has CDR1 LGHNA and CDR2 YNFKEQ. V lost 4 bases and J lost 0, with 12 bases in between. The CDR3 is 16 amino acids. The CDR3 spells CASSPTATPNTGELFF. The CDR3 nucleotides are TGTGCCAGCAGCCCGACCGCGACGCCGAACACCGGGGAGCTGTTTTTT.

This chain connects TRBV28 to TRBJ2-5; D remains ambiguous. The CDR3 has 13 amino acids. The V gene lost 6 bases and the J gene lost 5 bases, with 13 bases spanning the gap. Germline CDR1 is MDHEN and CDR2 is SYDVKM. The CDR3 loop is CASSSERAETQYF. The CDR3 DNA follows: TGTGCCAGCAGCTCCGAGCGCGCGGAGACCCAGTACTTC.

The CDR3 nucleotides read TGCAGTGCTAGAGCTTGGGTCTTTTCTAACGAGCAGTACTTC. Its translation: CSARAWVFSNEQYF. This chain links TRBV20-1 with TRBJ2-7; D is uncertain. The CDR3 spans 14 residues. CDR1 DFQATT and CDR2 SNEGSKA come from the germline V gene (reference sequence). With 1 base removed from V and 5 bases from J, the gap between germline ends came to 15 bases.

The chain has TRBV29-1 and TRBJ2-7; TRBD2 might be the D (5 bases). In germline, CDR1 is SQVTM, CDR2 ANQGSEA. V lost 6 bases and J 3 bases, leaving 21 bases between the germline ends. The CDR3 consists of 15 residues. The chain's CDR3 is CSVLASRTDNYEQYF. The CDR3 bases are TGCAGCGTACTGGCCTCCCGGACTGATAACTACGAGCAGTACTTC.

This chain connects TRBV14 to TRBJ2-7, with 7 bases that match TRBD1. Trimming took 1 base from V and 1 from J; bases not matched to a gene: 4. CDR1 SGHDN and CDR2 FVKESK come from the germline V gene. The CDR3 consists of 15 residues. The CDR3 DNA reads TGTGCCAGCAGCCAAGCCCGCAGGGGGTCCTACGAGCAGTACTTC. Translated, it gives CASSQARRGSYEQYF. Full variable domain (outside the CDR3, taken from reference TRBV14 and TRBJ2-7): EAGVTQFPSHSVIEKGQTVTLRCDPISGHDNLYWYRRVMGKEIKFLLHFVKESKQDESGMPNNRFLAERTGGTYSTLKVQPAELEDSGVYFCASSQARRGSYEQYFGPGTRLTVT.